This TCR beta chain was identified in a study of regulatory T cells in long-lasting Graves disease. As for time point: newly diagnosed GD, antithyroid drugs for less than 3 months. PBMC-extracted RNA yielded the TCR library. HTBI primers from iRepertoire and Arm-PCR of CDR3 regions yielded the TCR beta libraries. TCRdb passed the multiplex PCR reads through MiXCR, listing each CDR3 protein once. The sample lists some 340,000 distinct CDR3 sequences; approximately 12% were seen once. The CDR3 is 15 residues long. The V gene's germline CDR1 is KGHDR and CDR2 SFDVKD. The ends were cut back, 4 bases at V and 5 bases at J, with 13 bases in the middle. This sample also belongs to another study, concerning T cells in Graves' hyperthyroidism and ophthalmopathy. That paper adds: Primed by the HTBI set, a first-round RT-PCR was run on the TCR CDR3.

The TCR originated in a young woman with Graves disease. The chain uses TRBV24-1 and TRBJ2-2, with D uncertain. Sample: peripheral blood mononuclear cells (PBMCs), taken at new diagnosis, from a patient treated with antithyroid drugs. The CDR3 coding sequence is TGTGCCACCAGTGACCCGCGACGTGGGACCGGGGAGCTGTTTTTT. Translation gives CATSDPRRGTGELFF.